This T cell receptor beta chain was identified in a study of response to subunit inactivated influenza vaccine. Notes on the study in general: After each seasonal influenza vaccination, few new T cells are recruited, the authors suggested.

A few counts support this clonotype. What it binds is not known. MiXCR was run by TCRdb on the RT-PCR reads, yielding one entry per CDR3 protein. This sample carries some 640,000 distinct CDR3 sequences, around 14% of them seen once, and the ten largest clones take 6% to 8%. V gave up 4 bases and J gave up 3 bases, with 10 bases separating them. The CDR3 spans 14 residues. CDR1 is ENHRY, CDR2 SYGVKD, per germline. The V call is TRBV10-3, the J call TRBJ2-1; D unresolved. The material was PBMCs from blood, obtained around 15 days before vaccination. The TCR originated in a man aged 50-60 years who received an inactivated influenza vaccine. The CDR3 protein is CAISVVDVYNEQFF. The DNA for the CDR3 is TGTGCCATCAGTGTCGTGGACGTCTACAATGAGCAGTTCTTC.